Listed below are T cell receptor beta chains from one sample, sequenced in a study of T cell changes during pregnancy in multiple sclerosis. Some clones are missing from TCRdb's copy, which holds only in-frame ones; the method was immunoSEQ multiplex PCR. The sample lists about 75,000 clones; approximately 88% were seen once. This material consisted of peripheral blood, taken in the first trimester of pregnancy. Receptors were obtained from a female donor in good health, enrolled as a control in a pregnancy study. Both conserved end residues are trimmed from each CDR3. Part of the rows lack a size; the others show once, few, many or a class for expanded clones.

CDR3aa	j_gene	abundance	v_gene
ASSFQGVGYEQY	TRBJ2-7	.	TRBV28
ASNPDRNTEAF	TRBJ1-1	.	TRBV13
ASSDPDRGREKLF	TRBJ1-4	.	TRBV6-4
ASSPTGEEQF	TRBJ2-1	.	TRBV18
AIQTSGTAGELF	TRBJ2-2	.	TRBV28
ASIDSGGSQPQH	TRBJ1-5	.	TRBV6-1
ASSVSPPETQY	TRBJ2-5	.	TRBV2
ASSLVGVERDPLH	TRBJ1-6	.	TRBV5-1
ASSSPSGAVNTEAF	TRBJ1-1	.	TRBV5-1
ASSARSPGSASYEQY	TRBJ2-7	.	TRBV7-2
ASNEPGDRAETQY	TRBJ2-5	.	TRBV2
ASSPTGAGANVLT	TRBJ2-6	.	TRBV18
ASSSGTSGGLGELF	TRBJ2-2	.	TRBV13
ANRQGADTEAF	TRBJ1-1	.	TRBV6-6
ASSAGTANQPQH	TRBJ1-5	.	TRBV2
SAQLSETQY	TRBJ2-5	once	TRBV20-1
ASSTSRGRIPETQY	TRBJ2-5	.	TRBV7-7
ASSPGTGVFNEQF	TRBJ2-1	.	TRBV6-5
ASSRGYEQY	TRBJ2-7	.	TRBV14
ASSLDGTGTDTQY	TRBJ2-3	.	TRBV11-2
ASRGGPPSNEQF	TRBJ2-1	.	TRBV6-1
ASSVGQFYGYT	TRBJ1-2	.	TRBV6-1
ASSRPGNYGYT	TRBJ1-2	once	TRBV4-3
AISEPQYNEQF	TRBJ2-1	.	TRBV10-3
ASRPFTGQGPHYGYT	TRBJ1-2	.	TRBV5-1
ASSITGQETQY	TRBJ2-5	.	TRBV7-9
ASGQGYQPQH	TRBJ1-5	.	TRBV2
ASSPSTSGSYEQY	TRBJ2-7	.	TRBV4-1
ASSDQGSGTDTQY	TRBJ2-3	once	TRBV6-4
ASSLRLGRTDTQY	TRBJ2-3	.	TRBV7-2
ASSFSLNYGYT	TRBJ1-2	.	TRBV7-8
ASSPGSSGNTIY	TRBJ1-3	.	TRBV5-4
ASSVGGMTGNTIY	TRBJ1-3	.	TRBV9
ASSQDRQAYEQY	TRBJ2-7	.	TRBV18
ASSRRTGGTGELF	TRBJ2-2	.	TRBV19
ASSYTSGGQTYEQY	TRBJ2-7	.	TRBV7-2
ASSLKPGPNQPQH	TRBJ1-5	.	TRBV5-6